The 11 T cell receptor beta chains presented below share a single source sample, sequenced in a study of vaccination and CD4 T cells after COVID-19. Noted treatment: roughly 10-day PBMC culture with coronavirus spike peptide pools or control peptides (ViraFEST assay). Their specific antigens are unknown. An Oncomine TCR Beta short-read assay was used to sequence the DNA from cultured CD4+ T cells. TCRdb ran MiXCR on the PCR reads and lists one entry per CDR3 protein. The sample carries approximately 22,000 distinct CDR3 sequences, less than 50% recorded once. The sequenced sample was CD4+ T cells from blood, cultured in vitro. These TCRs come from a human donor who had recovered from COVID-19.

The V and J genes are TRBV27 and TRBJ1-5; D uncertain. Germline V gene lookup returns CDR1 MNHEY and CDR2 SMNVEV (reference sequence). CDR3 length equals 14 residues. V was clipped by 6 bases and J by 2 bases, with 11 bases between them. CDR3 sequence (DNA): TGTGCCAGCAGGCCGGGATATCGCAATCAGCCCCAGCATTTT. Encoded protein: CASRPGYRNQPQHF.

The genes are TRBV7-9 and TRBJ1-2; maybe TRBD1 (6 bases). Germline V CDR1 and CDR2: SEHNR, FQNEAQ (reference sequence). The CDR3 runs to 14 residues. V was cut by 1 base and J by 4 bases, with 10 bases left in between. The CDR3 sequence is CASSLGGLSYGYTF. In DNA, the CDR3 is TGTGCCAGCAGCTTAGGGGGGCTTAGCTATGGCTACACCTTC. Complete variable domain (other parts from reference TRBV7-9 and TRBJ1-2): DTGVSQNPRHKITKRGQNVTFRCDPISEHNRLYWYRQTLGQGPEFLTYFQNEAQLEKSRLLSDRFSAERPKGSFSTLEIQRTEQGDSAMYLCASSLGGLSYGYTFGSGTRLTVV.

Only a few counts were recorded for this clonotype. The rearrangement uses TRBV27 and TRBJ1-5; a possible D gene is TRBD1 (5 bases). V dropped 4 bases and J dropped 8 bases, with 21 bases sitting between them. CDR1 MNHEY and CDR2 SMNVEV come from the germline V gene (reference sequence). This CDR3 has 16 residues. CDR3 sequence reads: CASSSSGPSVGEPQHF. CDR3 DNA: TGTGCCAGCAGTTCCAGTGGCCCCTCGGTGGGGGAGCCCCAGCATTTT.

This clonotype has more than one count but fewer than ten. This chain connects TRBV20-1 to TRBJ1-4, with D possibly matching TRBD1 (6 bases). The length of the CDR3 is 14 residues. Trimming cost V 5 bases and J 5 bases, with 15 bases left between them. Germline V lookup: CDR1 DFQATT, CDR2 SNEGSKA (reference sequence). In nucleotides, the CDR3 is TGCAGTGCTGTACAGGGTGGGGGAAATGAAAAACTGTTTTTT. It codes for CSAVQGGGNEKLFF.

This chain links TRBV6-2 or TRBV6-3 with TRBJ2-7; 10 positions agree with TRBD2. This CDR3 region has 15 residues. The germline gives CDR1 MNHEY, CDR2 SVGEGT. V shed 5 bases and J 4 bases; nucleotides not matched to a gene: 8. The chain's CDR3 is CASSDLAGASYEQYF. The CDR3 nucleotides are TGTGCCAGCAGTGACCTAGCGGGAGCCTCGTACGAGCAGTACTTC.

This clonotype was counted only a few times. The chain links TRBV20-1 to TRBJ2-7; D possibly uses TRBD1 or TRBD2 (6 bases each). Per the germline V gene, CDR1 is DFQATT and CDR2 is SNEGSKA (reference sequence). V was cut by 5 bases and J by 4 bases, with 15 bases left in between. CDR3 length: 13 residues. The CDR3 sequence is CSARRGEVYEQYF. CDR3 nucleotides: TGCAGTGCTCGTAGGGGGGAAGTTTACGAGCAGTACTTC.

The rearrangement joins TRBV28 to TRBJ1-1; D gene uncertain. Germline assignment: CDR1 MDHEN and CDR2 SYDVKM. Trimming left V 5 bases short and J 11 bases short, with 18 bases between. The CDR3 loop spans 13 amino acids. The CDR3 reads CASSSRRRLIAFF. The DNA for the CDR3 is TGTGCCAGCAGTAGCCGACGACGTCTGATCGCTTTCTTT.

The chain recombines TRBV19 with TRBJ1-2, with 8 bases matching TRBD1. Looked up from germline, CDR1 is LNHDA and CDR2 is SQIVND (reference sequence). The V segment lost 6 bases and the J segment 4 bases; nucleotides outside the gene matches: 4. The CDR3 is 13 amino acids. The CDR3 nucleotides read TGTGCCAGTAGGGGACAGGCGACCTATGGCTACACCTTC. Its protein product is CASRGQATYGYTF.

J is TRBJ1-5 and V is TRBV20-1; possibly TRBD1 for D (6 bases). CDR1 is DFQATT and CDR2 is SNEGSKA in the germline V gene (reference sequence). V dropped 1 base and J dropped 5 bases, with 6 bases sitting between them. The CDR3 is 12 amino acids. The CDR3 is CSARAGDQPQHF. CDR3 nucleotide sequence: TGCAGTGCTAGAGCAGGGGATCAGCCCCAGCATTTT.

The chain employs TRBV12-3 or TRBV12-4 and TRBJ1-5, with D unclear. The V end lost 3 bases, the J end lost 0 bases, and 3 bases lay between the germline ends. The CDR3 consists of 13 residues. CDR3 amino acids: CASSFYSNQPQHF. DNA of the CDR3: TGTGCCAGCAGTTTTTATAGCAATCAGCCCCAGCATTTT.

This clonotype is deemed medium-sized. The chain joins TRBV19 to TRBJ2-2, with D uncertain. The CDR3 consists of 12 residues. Germline assignment: CDR1 LNHDA and CDR2 SQIVND (reference sequence). V gave up 3 bases and J gave up 7 bases, with 6 bases separating them. The CDR3 protein is CASSILNGELFF. The CDR3 nucleotides read TGTGCCAGTAGTATTTTGAACGGGGAGCTGTTTTTT.